A single sample is the source of the 7 T cell receptor beta chains below, sequenced in a study of follicular helper T cells after annual influenza vaccination. Time point noted: 2015-2016 season, pre-vaccination. TCRdb keeps only in-frame clones here, not all; method: immunoSEQ multiplex PCR. The repertoire holds around 10,000 clones, with 81% as singletons. Sequenced here: CXCR5+ CD38- circulating T follicular helper cells from blood, sampled on the day of influenza vaccination. Subset described: circulating Tfh, non-naive CD4+CXCR5+PD-1+ (ICOS+CD38+ or ICOS-CD38-). The source of these receptors is an adult who received the influenza vaccine.

The chain couples TRBV19 to TRBJ1-1; D is uncertain. CDR3 size: 14 residues. Germline V lookup: CDR1 LNHDA, CDR2 SQIVND (reference sequence). V was cut by 3 bases and J by 5 bases, with 13 bases left in between. The CDR3 bases are TGTGCCAGTAGTATTGTAGGGATGAGGACTGAAGCTTTCTTT. Its translation is CASSIVGMRTEAFF.

The chain joins TRBV6-6 to TRBJ1-2; TRBD1 might be the D (5 bases). The CDR3 runs 11 residues. Germline V CDR1 and CDR2: MNHNY, SVGAGI (reference sequence). V gave up 6 bases and J gave up 5 bases, with 7 bases separating them. CDR3 sequence reads: CASRQGYGYTF. The CDR3 DNA reads TGTGCCAGCAGGCAGGGTTATGGCTACACCTTC.

The V and J genes are TRBV7-2 and TRBJ1-4, with D perhaps TRBD1 (6 bases). Trimming pared 3 bases from V and 8 bases from J, leaving 13 bases between. Germline CDR1 is SGHTA and CDR2 is FQGNSA. This CDR3 region has 14 residues. CDR3 sequence reads: CASSLRGAGEKLFF. The DNA of the CDR3 is TGTGCCAGCAGCTTGCGGGGGGCAGGGGAAAAACTGTTTTTT.

The rearrangement joins TRBV30 to TRBJ1-4; 7 bases map to TRBD1. Germline V gene lookup returns CDR1 GTSNPN and CDR2 SVGIG (reference sequence). With V trimmed by 3 bases and J by 5 bases, 3 bases remained unmatched. The CDR3 is made up of 13 amino acids. The CDR3 region is CAWRGQSNEKLFF. For the CDR3, the DNA is TGTGCCTGGAGGGGACAGTCCAATGAAAAACTGTTTTTT.

The V gene is TRBV18, the J gene TRBJ1-5; D gene ambiguous. V was trimmed by 5 bases and J by 1 base, leaving 15 bases between them. Germline V CDR1 and CDR2: KGHSH, LQKENI. This CDR3 has 16 residues. The CDR3 DNA is TGTGCCAGCTCAGGGGTCGTGGCCCAGAGCAATCAGCCCCAGCATTTT. The encoded protein is CASSGVVAQSNQPQHF.

The table lists this clone with a count of one. The same CDR3 also results from other DNA sequences found in this sample. This chain connects TRBV6-6 to TRBJ2-7; D call uncertain. The germline V and J ends were trimmed by 2 bases and 5 bases, with 4 bases remaining between them. The CDR3 contains 11 residues. From germline, CDR1 is MNHNY and CDR2 SVGAGI (reference sequence). CDR3 amino acids: CASSYRDEQYF. CDR3 sequence (DNA): TGTGCCAGCAGTTACAGGGACGAGCAGTACTTC.

V usage is TRBV10-1 and J usage is TRBJ2-5, with a tentative D call TRBD2 (6 bases). With 10 bases removed from V and 2 bases from J, the gap between germline ends came to 23 bases. Germline loops: CDR1 WNHNN, CDR2 SYGVQD (reference sequence). This CDR3 contains 16 residues. This chain's CDR3 is CANSSKSGTPQETQYF. The CDR3 nucleotides read TGCGCCAACTCCTCGAAATCCGGGACTCCACAAGAGACCCAGTACTTC.